The entry below describes one TCR beta chain. The antigen remains undetermined. Generated by immunoSEQ multiplex PCR, the TCRdb table keeps only in-frame clones and is missing some. The top ten hold roughly 11% of the sample, which has approximately 89,000 clones, 90% to 95% seen once. The sample originates from a study of T cell responses to AZD1222 COVID-19 vaccine. The study's findings and limits: It should be noted that donors were predominantly white British and more often female, and clonal diversity was possibly underestimated. Repertoire sampling was restricted to post-peak T cell response timepoints. When two AZD1222 doses had been given, Spike-specific TCR breadth and depth rose.

J lost 6 bases, V lost 4 bases, and 10 bases had no gene match. The CDR3 totals 15 residues. The germline CDR1 and CDR2 sequences are SGHRS and YFSETQ. Analyses pooled second doses at about 4 or about 12 weeks. This sequence joins TRBV5-1 and TRBJ1-2; 9 nucleotides match TRBD1. Specimen: peripheral blood, collected 28 days after the second AZD1222 dose. The TCR was taken from an adult who received the AZD1222 COVID-19 vaccine. The CDR3 loop reads CASSPGGQGVNGYTF. CDR3 nucleotides: TGCGCCAGCAGCCCTGGGGGACAGGGAGTAAATGGCTACACCTTC. Filled out from reference TRBV5-1 and TRBJ1-2, the complete variable domain reads KAGVTQTPRYLIKTRGQQVTLSCSPISGHRSVSWYQQTPGQGLQFLFEYFSETQRNKGNFPGRFSGRQFSNSRSEMNVSTLELGDSALYLCASSPGGQGVNGYTFGSGTRLTVV.